This T cell receptor (beta chain) stems from a study of beta chain features in type 1 diabetes. Study-wide results and caveats: A closer apparent resemblance between naive, central memory and Treg TCRB repertoires was seen in patients than in healthy donors.

Sequencing targeted expressed TCRB transcripts, as all isolated RNA had been reverse transcribed. Assay: immunoSEQ multiplex PCR; the TCRdb copy retains only in-frame clones and omits some. The sample includes 450,000 or so clones, more than 9.5% of them seen just once. Note on this clone: The target antigen is unknown.

This clonotype was sampled from a woman under 30 in good health. The specimen was naive CD4+ T cells from blood.

The DNA of the CDR3 is TGTGCCAGCAGCGTAGGCCAGGGCTATGGGGCCAACGTCCTGACTTTC. As protein: CASSVGQGYGANVLTF. The chain is built from TRBV9 and TRBJ2-6; maybe TRBD1 (5 bases). Germline loops: CDR1 SGDLS, CDR2 YYNGEE. Trimming removed 0 bases at V and 3 bases at J, with 10 bases between. The CDR3 extends over 16 amino acids.